This TCR beta chain was obtained from a study of tumour-infiltrating T cells in Burkitt lymphoma. Across the study: Repertoire clonality predicted overall and progression-free survival.

Trimming pared 5 bases from V and 7 bases from J, leaving 9 bases between. Germline V gene sequence: CDR1 SEHNR, CDR2 FQNEAQ (reference sequence). The length of the CDR3 is 13 residues. This table comes from immunoSEQ multiplex PCR, and its TCRdb copy is limited to in-frame clones, with some not included. Of about 4,900 clones listed, roughly a tenth are singletons. A few counts support this clone. The chain combines TRBV7-9 with TRBJ1-6; no clear D gene. Sequenced material: tumor tissue. This TCR derives from a human donor with diffuse large B-cell lymphoma. CDR3 nucleotide sequence: TGTGCCAGCAGCGCCTCTCCGAATTCACCCCTCCACTTT. This translates into CASSASPNSPLHF.